These 21 T cell receptor beta chains were sequenced from one sample in a study of blood T cells in healthy people across ages. A J-beta primer mix and a sample-barcoded 5' primer were used in a second PCR of about 7 to 12 cycles. TCRdb re-analysed the 5' RACE reads in MiXCR, keeping a single row per CDR3 protein. The sample contains about 580,000 distinct CDR3 sequences, 45% to 55% of which appear only once. Source material: blood. These receptors all come from a man older than 75 in good health.

The genes are TRBV7-2 and TRBJ2-7, with D possibly being TRBD1 or TRBD2 (5 bases each). Trimming took off 6 bases at V and 0 bases at J, with 12 bases between the two ends. The length of the CDR3 is 14 residues. Looked up from germline, CDR1 is SGHTA and CDR2 is FQGNSA. The CDR3 bases are TGTGCCAGCAGTATAGAGGGGCGCTCCTACGAGCAGTACTTC. Translation gives CASSIEGRSYEQYF.

The chain is built from TRBV7-8 and TRBJ1-4; D may be TRBD1 (6 bases). This CDR3 has 16 amino acids. CDR1 is SGHVS, CDR2 FQNEAQ, per germline. V was clipped by 4 bases and J by 2 bases, with 14 bases between them. The CDR3 is CASSSRTGRTNEKLFF. The CDR3 nucleotides are TGTGCCAGCAGCTCGCGAACAGGGAGGACTAATGAAAAACTGTTTTTT.

The rearrangement uses TRBV10-3 and TRBJ2-7; maybe TRBD1 (5 bases). Trimming stripped 8 bases from V and 1 base from J, with 9 bases between. The CDR3 spans 12 residues. CDR1 and CDR2 from the germline V gene are ENHRY and SYGVKD. The CDR3 loop reads CAIQGSSYEQYF. Written as DNA, the CDR3 is TGTGCCATCCAGGGTAGTTCCTACGAGCAGTACTTC.

This sequence joins TRBV30 and TRBJ1-3; D not certain. Germline lookup yields CDR1 GTSNPN and CDR2 SVGIG (reference sequence). V lost 0 bases and J lost 2, with 5 bases in between. CDR3 length: 13 amino acids. The CDR3 bases are TGTGCCTGGAGTGTAACAGCTGGAAACACCATATATTTT. Encoded protein: CAWSVTAGNTIYF.

The rearrangement links TRBV7-2 to TRBJ2-3; TRBD2 aligns across 8 bases. This CDR3 contains 17 residues. Unmatched junction bases numbered 7, after V lost 1 base and J lost 1 base. Germline V gives CDR1 SGHTA, CDR2 FQGNSA. CDR3 in amino acids: CASSLVASGFGTDTQYF. The CDR3 DNA follows: TGTGCCAGCAGCTTAGTGGCTAGCGGGTTCGGCACAGATACGCAGTATTTT.

This clonotype was detected only once. The V and J genes are TRBV18 and TRBJ2-1; a possible D gene is TRBD1 (5 bases). Trimming left V 4 bases short and J 1 base short, with 14 bases between. The CDR3 runs to 16 residues. Per the germline V gene, CDR1 is KGHSH and CDR2 is LQKENI. CDR3 amino acids: CASSLYGAGSYNEQFF. CDR3 in DNA: TGTGCCAGCTCACTCTATGGGGCCGGGTCCTACAATGAGCAGTTCTTC.

This clonotype occurred many times. Being one base from a much bigger clone, this may be a read error. The genes are TRBV6-6 and TRBJ2-5; D unclear. CDR3 length equals 14 residues. Germline assignment: CDR1 MNHNY and CDR2 SVGAGI (reference sequence). CDR3 bases: TGTGCCAGTAGATCCCGGACCCTTCAAGTGACCCAGTACTTC. This translates into CASRSRTLQVTQYF.

This clonotype came up a few times. The chain carries TRBV24-1 and TRBJ1-5, with D unclear. CDR1 KGHDR and CDR2 SFDVKD come from the germline V gene. There are 15 residues in the CDR3. Trimming took off 2 bases at V and 3 bases at J, with 10 bases between the two ends. This chain's CDR3 is CATSDSQGFNQPQHF. The CDR3 coding sequence is TGTGCCACCAGTGATTCGCAAGGTTTCAATCAGCCCCAGCATTTT.

The V gene is TRBV4-3, the J gene TRBJ2-7; 9 positions match TRBD1. The germline V gene encodes CDR1 LGHNA and CDR2 YSLEER. CDR3 length: 15 amino acids. The junction had 7 bases not matched to a gene; V was cut back by 3 bases and J by 4 bases. The CDR3 DNA reads TGCGCCAGCAGCCAGGGTTCCGGGACAGGGTACGAGCAGTACTTC. This sequence encodes CASSQGSGTGYEQYF.

Worth noting for this clonotype: At one boundary the junction diverges from the germline segment, which might be a read error. J is TRBJ2-3 and V is TRBV5-1; D is ambiguous. The germline V gene has CDR1 SGHRS and CDR2 YFSETQ. CDR3 length: 11 amino acids. The CDR3 is CTSSLEDTQYF. The CDR3 DNA reads as TGCACCAGCAGCTTAGAGGATACGCAGTATTTT.

This rearrangement joins TRBV20-1 to TRBJ1-1; D may be TRBD1 (6 bases). V lost 0 bases, J lost 10 bases, and 15 bases lay in between. CDR1 and CDR2 (germline): DFQATT, SNEGSKA (reference sequence). The CDR3 contains 13 residues. CDR3 DNA sequence: TGCAGTGCTAGAGAGCCGGGGGGGCACGGAGCTTTCTTT. It translates to CSAREPGGHGAFF.

CDR3 in DNA: TGCGCCAGCAGCGCAGGGACTAGCGGCTACGAGCAGTACTTC. Protein: CASSAGTSGYEQYF. The J gene is TRBJ2-7, the V gene TRBV5-1; 11 bases match TRBD2. V shed 4 bases and J 3 bases; nucleotides not matched to a gene: 3. Germline V gene lookup returns CDR1 SGHRS and CDR2 YFSETQ. This CDR3 is built from 14 residues.

This clonotype has more than one count but fewer than ten. V gene TRBV7-9 combines with J gene TRBJ1-2; TRBD1 matches 7 bases. V dropped 6 bases and J dropped 0; count of bases not matched to a gene: 7. The CDR3 is 15 residues long. The germline gives CDR1 SEHNR, CDR2 FQNEAQ (reference sequence). The DNA of the CDR3 is TGTGCCAGCAGAAACACAGGGGCGGCTAACTATGGCTACACCTTC. Translation gives CASRNTGAANYGYTF.

The gene calls are TRBV11-2 and TRBJ1-1; possibly TRBD1 for D (5 bases). The V gene's germline CDR1 is SGHAT and CDR2 FQNNGV. Between the trimmed V and J ends, which lost 0 bases and 0 bases, there was a span of 11 bases. The CDR3 extends over 16 amino acids. CDR3 nucleotides: TGTGCCAGCAGCTTAGATCAGTGGGGCGTGAACACTGAAGCTTTCTTT. It translates to CASSLDQWGVNTEAFF.

This clonotype was seen only once. The V and J genes are TRBV21-1 and TRBJ1-2; the D call of TRBD1 is as the table states it, not checked on the DNA. TRBV21-1 is tagged as a pseudogene. The CDR3 length is 14 residues. The CDR3: CASSKVLRGYGYTF. CDR3 coding DNA: TGTGCCAGCAGCAAAGTCCTTAGGGGGTATGGCTACACCTTC.

The gene calls are TRBV6-6 and TRBJ2-1; unclear D gene. From germline, CDR1 is MNHNY and CDR2 SVGAGI (reference sequence). The CDR3 is 13 residues long. The CDR3 spells CTTRASPYNEQFF. The CDR3 region has the DNA TGTACCACCCGTGCCTCGCCCTACAATGAGCAGTTCTTC.

This clonotype was detected many times. The chain joins TRBV29-1 to TRBJ2-7; D gene unclear. The CDR3 consists of 14 residues. Trimming stripped 5 bases from V and 0 bases from J, with 14 bases between. From germline, CDR1 is SQVTM and CDR2 ANQGSEA. This CDR3 is CSVSKGLSSYEQYF. The CDR3 DNA reads TGCAGCGTTTCGAAGGGATTGAGCTCCTACGAGCAGTACTTC.

This clonotype has a single count. Germline is not matched at one junction end, which may reflect a read error. This chain joins TRBV2 and TRBJ2-5, with TRBD2 matching over 8 bases. Germline loops: CDR1 SNHLY, CDR2 FYNNEI. This CDR3 is built from 15 residues. The CDR3 region has the DNA TGTGCCAGCAGTGTCCTGGCGGGGGGACGAGAGGCCCAGTACTTC. Protein product: CASSVLAGGREAQYF.

The chain links TRBV5-1 to TRBJ1-2; 7 positions match TRBD1. The V gene end was trimmed by 0 bases and the J gene end by 6 bases; junction bases not matched to a gene: 8. This CDR3 is built from 15 residues. Germline lookup yields CDR1 SGHRS and CDR2 YFSETQ. CDR3 DNA sequence: TGCGCCAGCAGCTTGGCCCCAGGGGGTAGAAATGGCTACACCTTC. It translates to CASSLAPGGRNGYTF.

This clonotype was recorded a few times. J is TRBJ2-1 and V is TRBV29-1; a possible D gene is TRBD1 (5 bases). The CDR3 runs 13 residues. The V end was cut by 4 bases, the J end by 7 bases, with 14 bases between. CDR1 is SQVTM, CDR2 ANQGSEA, per germline. DNA of the CDR3: TGCAGCGTTGCGTCCAGGGTGGGGAATGAGCAGTTCTTC. This sequence encodes CSVASRVGNEQFF.

The V and J genes are TRBV10-3 and TRBJ2-1, with TRBD2 identical over 10 bases. In germline, CDR1 is ENHRY, CDR2 SYGVKD. The CDR3 is made up of 15 amino acids. The V gene end was trimmed by 2 bases and the J gene end by 10 bases; junction bases not matched to a gene: 8. CDR3 DNA sequence: TGTGCCATCAGTGAGCAGAGCGGGAGGGCCCGCGAGCAGTTCTTC. It encodes CAISEQSGRAREQFF.